This T cell receptor (beta chain) was identified in a study of tumor-infiltrating lymphocytes in localized non-small cell lung cancer. As regards this clone: Its antigen is not identified.

Trimming removed 5 bases from V and 0 bases from J; junction bases left unmatched: 6. CDR1 SQVTM and CDR2 ANQGSEA come from the germline V gene. This CDR3 spans 14 amino acids. Findings of the study overall: Recurrence-free survival showed no association with tumor T-cell fraction.

Clones were sequenced by immunoSEQ multiplex PCR, and TCRdb holds only the in-frame ones, with some missing. The repertoire consists of 9,500 or so clones, with roughly 70% occurring once and the leading ten covering approximately 14%. The clonotype was recovered from a human donor with non-small cell lung cancer. Sequencing was carried out using lung tumor tissue. V usage is TRBV29-1 and J usage is TRBJ2-5; 7 bases align to TRBD1. The CDR3 DNA reads TGCAGCGTTTGGGCAGGGGGACACCAAGAGACCCAGTACTTC. Translating it yields CSVWAGGHQETQYF.